The rows below give T cell receptor beta chains drawn from one sample of a study of cytomegalovirus exposure and HLA in healthy donors. The repertoire was sequenced with immunoSEQ multiplex PCR; TCRdb's copy has only in-frame clones and lacks some. The sample shows nearly 200,000 clones, about 79% of them seen only once. The sequenced sample consisted of PBMCs. The receptors here all came from a woman in her thirties in good health and CMV-seropositive. The CDR3 runs from the conserved cysteine through the conserved F or W. A D gene is named only where the DNA matches it firmly. Size is stated for part of the rows, as once, few or many counts, or as a class when the clone is expanded.

>-|-|TRBV27|TRBJ1-1
TGTGCCAGCAGTTCCCACCCTATTATTCGGGAAGCTTTCTTT
CASSSHPIIREAFF
>-|-|TRBV18|TRBJ1-1
TGTGCCAGCTCAACTGAAATGAACACTGAAGCTTTCTTT
CASSTEMNTEAFF
>-|TRBD1|TRBV6-6|TRBJ2-3
TGTGCCAGCAGTTCGCGGACAGGAGGCACAGATACGCAGTATTTT
CASSSRTGGTDTQYF
>-|TRBD2|TRBV2|TRBJ2-3
TGTGCCAGCAGCCTAACGACTAGCGGGAACACAGATACGCAGTATTTT
CASSLTTSGNTDTQYF
>-|-|TRBV10-3|TRBJ1-5
TGTGCCATCAGTGATTTAAATAGCAATCAGCCCCAGCATTTT
CAISDLNSNQPQHF
>-|-|TRBV28|TRBJ2-5
TGTGCCAGCAACCCCCAGGGGCCAGGGGAGACCCAGTACTTC
CASNPQGPGETQYF
>-|-|TRBV12-5|TRBJ1-5
TGTGCTCCCTGGACAGACCCGTATCAGCCCCAGCATTTT
CAPWTDPYQPQHF
>-|TRBD1|TRBV2|TRBJ1-3
TGTGCCAGCAATAATCCGGGACAGGGGGCTGGAAACACCATATATTTT
CASNNPGQGAGNTIYF
>-|TRBD1|TRBV6-1|TRBJ2-1
TGTGCCAGCAACCCCGACAGGGGTTCCTACAATGAGCAGTTCTTC
CASNPDRGSYNEQFF
>-|TRBD2|TRBV7-7|TRBJ2-2
TGTGCTAGCAGCGCAACTAGCGGGAGGAGTCCCGGGGAGCTGTTTTTT
CASSATSGRSPGELFF
>-|TRBD1|TRBV2|TRBJ1-2
TGTGCCAGCAAACAGGGGGTCCATGGCTACACCTTC
CASKQGVHGYTF
>-|-|TRBV14|TRBJ1-4
TGTGCCAGCAGTCGACAGGAAGTTGAAAAACTGTTTTTT
CASSRQEVEKLFF
>-|-|TRBV6-4|TRBJ1-1
TGTGCCAGCAGTGACGAGGCGGGCGCTGAAGCTTTCTTT
CASSDEAGAEAFF
>-|-|TRBV10-3|TRBJ1-4
TGTGCCATCAGTGACCAGACAGAAAAACTGTTTTTT
CAISDQTEKLFF
>-|-|TRBV29-1|TRBJ1-4
TGCAGCGTGGGGCACAGAGCAACTAATGAAAAACTGTTTTTT
CSVGHRATNEKLFF
>-|TRBD1|TRBV5-1|TRBJ1-1
TGCGCCAGCAGCTTGGTAAACAGGGGGAACACTGAAGCTTTCTTT
CASSLVNRGNTEAFF
>-|TRBD1|TRBV4-1|TRBJ2-7
TGCGCCAGCAGCCAAGAGGGACAGGGGACGTACGAGCAGTACTTC
CASSQEGQGTYEQYF
>-|-|TRBV5-1|TRBJ1-1
TGCGCCAGTCGGGTGGCGGGGGGCGAGGACACTGAAGCTTTCTTT
CASRVAGGEDTEAFF
>-|TRBD2|TRBV5-4|TRBJ2-7
TGTGCCAGCAGCTTGGACCCAGCGGGAGCGCGCGAGCAGTACTTC
CASSLDPAGAREQYF
>-|-|TRBV19|TRBJ1-5
TGTGCCAGTAATCGGGATCTACAGCCCCAGCATTTT
CASNRDLQPQHF
>once|-|TRBV6-1|TRBJ1-2
TGTGCCAGCACTAGAGGGGGAGAAGCTGGCTACACCTTC
CASTRGGEAGYTF
>-|TRBD2|TRBV9|TRBJ2-1
TGTGCCAGCAGCTCTGTAGCGGGAGCAAGTAGCAATGAGCAGTTCTTC
CASSSVAGASSNEQFF
>-|-|TRBV9|TRBJ2-3
TGTGCCAGCAGCTCAGACAATATCGGCACAGATACGCAGTATTTT
CASSSDNIGTDTQYF
>-|-|TRBV9|TRBJ1-4
TGTGCCAGCAGCCTCTCGGGGGGGGCACGCGATGAAAAACTGTTTTTT
CASSLSGGARDEKLFF
>-|-|TRBV19|TRBJ2-5
TGTGCCAGTAGTGCAGCGGCCCAAGAGACCCAGTACTTC
CASSAAAQETQYF
>-|TRBD1|TRBV19|TRBJ1-2
TGTGCCAGTATATCCTCGGTTCAACCGGGACAGGGGGCTCAAAGCTACACCTTC
CASISSVQPGQGAQSYTF
>-|-|TRBV7-8|TRBJ2-1
TGTGCCAGCAGCGTTACTCTGACAGTGGCCCGCTCCTACAATGAGCAGTTCTTC
CASSVTLTVARSYNEQFF
>-|-|TRBV5-1|TRBJ1-1
TGCGCCAGCAGCTCAGGGGCAACTGAAGCTTTCTTT
CASSSGATEAFF
>-|TRBD1|TRBV4-2|TRBJ2-7
TGTGCCAGCAGCACCCCGGGACAGAGGAGTTACGAGCAGTACTTC
CASSTPGQRSYEQYF
>-|-|TRBV5-1|TRBJ2-3
TGCGCCAGCAGCTTGGGCGGGCCCACAGATACGCAGTATTTT
CASSLGGPTDTQYF
>-|TRBD1|TRBV5-8|TRBJ1-1
TGTGCCAGCAGCCCCCCCCGACAGGGCCCCCTTTACACTGAAGCTTTCTTT
CASSPPRQGPLYTEAFF
>-|-|TRBV7-9|TRBJ1-5
TGTGCCAGCAGCCAAAACGCGGTAGGGGTTCAGCCCCAGCATTTT
CASSQNAVGVQPQHF
>once|TRBD2|TRBV19|TRBJ2-7
TGTGCCAGTAGTATCAGCGGGAGGCACGGTTCGGCCTCCTACGAGCAGTACTTC
CASSISGRHGSASYEQYF
>-|TRBD1|TRBV18|TRBJ2-7
TGTGCCAGCTCCCAGGCAGGGGGCAACGAGCAGTACTTC
CASSQAGGNEQYF
>-|-|TRBV9|TRBJ2-5
TGTGCCAGCAGCCCCCAGGGGACATACCAAGAGACCCAGTACTTC
CASSPQGTYQETQYF
>few|-|TRBV2|TRBJ1-3
TGTGCCAGCAGTGGGGGCAACTCTGGAAACACCATATATTTT
CASSGGNSGNTIYF
>-|TRBD1|TRBV5-1|TRBJ1-2
TGCGCCAGCAGCTTGGCCGGGACAGGCTGGGGCTACACCTTC
CASSLAGTGWGYTF
>-|-|TRBV15|TRBJ1-1
TGTGCCACCAGCAGACACATGAACACTGAAGCTTTCTTT
CATSRHMNTEAFF
>-|TRBD1|TRBV5-1|TRBJ2-2
TGCGCCAGTCTAACCGGGACAGGGTATGGTACCGGGGAGCTGTTTTTT
CASLTGTGYGTGELFF
>-|-|TRBV11-3|TRBJ1-1
TGTGCCAGCAGCTTATTTGGTAGGAGCACTGAAGCTTTCTTT
CASSLFGRSTEAFF
>-|TRBD1|TRBV28|TRBJ2-1
TGTGCCAGCAGTCTAGGGACAGTCAAGCAAGAGCAGTTCTTC
CASSLGTVKQEQFF
>-|-|TRBV2|TRBJ1-4
TGTGCCAGCACCAAACGTCAGACAGGCCTTAATGAAAAACTGTTTTTT
CASTKRQTGLNEKLFF
>-|-|TRBV20-1|TRBJ1-4
TGCAGTGCTAGTCTGAATGAAAAACTGTTTTTT
CSASLNEKLFF
>-|-|TRBV9|TRBJ1-4
TGTGCCAGCAGCGTAGACCCCCAGGGTCTCGGGGGGGAAAAACTGTTTTTT
CASSVDPQGLGGEKLFF
>-|-|TRBV13|TRBJ1-2
TGTGCCAGCAGCTTAGGTGTTCTGGGGCCCAACTATGGCTACACCTTC
CASSLGVLGPNYGYTF
>-|-|TRBV30|TRBJ1-1
TGTGCCTGGAGTTTCCTTTCAGGGAACACTGAAGCTTTCTTT
CAWSFLSGNTEAFF
>-|-|TRBV19|TRBJ1-5
TGTGCCAGTAGCGACAGTTATAGCAATCAGCCCCAGCATTTT
CASSDSYSNQPQHF
>few|TRBD1|TRBV7-8|TRBJ1-2
TGTGCCAGCAGCTTAGATGGGACAGGGGGGGGCTACACCTTC
CASSLDGTGGGYTF
>-|-|TRBV7-9|TRBJ1-4
TGTGCCAGCAGCTTAGGGACTCTGGGGGAAAAACTGTTTTTT
CASSLGTLGEKLFF
>-|-|TRBV28|TRBJ2-3
TGTGCCAGCAGTCCATGGCCAGTTACCACAGATACGCAGTATTTT
CASSPWPVTTDTQYF
>-|TRBD2|TRBV7-2|TRBJ2-2
TGTGCCAGCAGCTTAGTAGCGGGAGGTTCCACCGGGGAGCTGTTTTTT
CASSLVAGGSTGELFF
>-|TRBD1|TRBV13|TRBJ2-2
TGTGCCAGCATCACAGGGGGCACCGGGGAGCTGTTTTTT
CASITGGTGELFF
>-|TRBD1|TRBV27|TRBJ2-1
TGTGCCAGCAGATCACCAGGGGGACCATATTACAATGAGCAGTTCTTC
CASRSPGGPYYNEQFF
>-|-|TRBV14|TRBJ2-1
TGTGCCAGCAGCCGAACAGGGCCTACCTACAATGAGCAGTTCTTC
CASSRTGPTYNEQFF
>-|TRBD2|TRBV6-1|TRBJ2-7
TGTGCCAGCAGTGAAAGCCTTGAGCGGGAGGTAGCCGAGCAGTACTTC
CASSESLEREVAEQYF